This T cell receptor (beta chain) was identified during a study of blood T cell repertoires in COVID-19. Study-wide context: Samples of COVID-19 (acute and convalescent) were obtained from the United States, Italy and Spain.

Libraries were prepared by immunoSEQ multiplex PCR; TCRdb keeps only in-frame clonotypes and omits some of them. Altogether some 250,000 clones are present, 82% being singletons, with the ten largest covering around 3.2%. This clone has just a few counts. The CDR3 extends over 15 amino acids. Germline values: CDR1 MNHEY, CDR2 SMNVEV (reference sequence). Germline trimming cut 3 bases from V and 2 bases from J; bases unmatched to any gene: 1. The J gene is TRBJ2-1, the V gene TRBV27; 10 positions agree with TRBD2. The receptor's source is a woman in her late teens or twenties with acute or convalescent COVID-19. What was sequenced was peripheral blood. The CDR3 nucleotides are TGTGCCAGCAGTTTTGGGACTAGCGCCTACAATGAGCAGTTCTTC. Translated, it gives CASSFGTSAYNEQFF.